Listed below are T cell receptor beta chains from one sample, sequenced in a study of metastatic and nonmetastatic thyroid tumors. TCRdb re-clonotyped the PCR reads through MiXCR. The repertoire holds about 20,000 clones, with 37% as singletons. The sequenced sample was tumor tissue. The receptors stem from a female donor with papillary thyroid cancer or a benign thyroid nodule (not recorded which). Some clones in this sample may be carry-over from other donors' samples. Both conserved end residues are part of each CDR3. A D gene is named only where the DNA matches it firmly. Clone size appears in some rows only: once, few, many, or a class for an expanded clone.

cdr3_nt: TGTGCCAGCAGCTCCGGGACCGCGACCTACAATGAGCAGTTCTTC
cdr3_aa: CASSSGTATYNEQFF
j_call: TRBJ2-1
clone_size: few
d_call: NA
v_call: TRBV6-1

cdr3_nt: TGTGCCAGCAGCTGGAGCGGGGGGGCGTACGAGCAGTACTTC
cdr3_aa: CASSWSGGAYEQYF
j_call: TRBJ2-7
clone_size: NA
d_call: TRBD2
v_call: TRBV11-2

cdr3_nt: TGCGCCAGCAGCTTTCGGGGGAACACTGAAGCTTTCTTT
cdr3_aa: CASSFRGNTEAFF
j_call: TRBJ1-1
clone_size: few
d_call: NA
v_call: TRBV5-1

cdr3_nt: TGTGCCAGTAGTTTTGGGGGCGTCTACGAGCAGTACTTC
cdr3_aa: CASSFGGVYEQYF
j_call: TRBJ2-7
clone_size: NA
d_call: NA
v_call: TRBV19

cdr3_nt: TGTGCCAGCAGCCCCGGACAGGGGGGATACGGCTACACCTTC
cdr3_aa: CASSPGQGGYGYTF
j_call: TRBJ1-2
clone_size: NA
d_call: TRBD1
v_call: TRBV11-2

cdr3_nt: TGTGCCAGCAGAGCGTCGGTCACTGAAGCTTTCTTT
cdr3_aa: CASRASVTEAFF
j_call: TRBJ1-1
clone_size: NA
d_call: NA
v_call: TRBV28

cdr3_nt: TGTGCCAGCTCCCCGACAGGGGGGAATGAGCAGTTCTTC
cdr3_aa: CASSPTGGNEQFF
j_call: TRBJ2-1
clone_size: NA
d_call: TRBD1
v_call: TRBV6-1

cdr3_nt: TGTGCCAGCAGCTTAAAGGGTTCCGACAGCCAGTCATATGGCTACACCTTC
cdr3_aa: CASSLKGSDSQSYGYTF
j_call: TRBJ1-2
clone_size: NA
d_call: NA
v_call: TRBV11-1

cdr3_nt: TGTGCCAGCAGCGGGGACAGAAGAAATTCACCCCTCCACTTT
cdr3_aa: CASSGDRRNSPLHF
j_call: TRBJ1-6
clone_size: NA
d_call: TRBD1
v_call: TRBV5-5

cdr3_nt: TGTGCCAGCAGCGTAGCGGATAGCGGCTACGAGCAGTACTTC
cdr3_aa: CASSVADSGYEQYF
j_call: TRBJ2-7
clone_size: NA
d_call: NA
v_call: TRBV9

cdr3_nt: TGCGCCAGCAGCTTATTTCTAGCGGGAGACACCGGGGAGCTGTTTTTT
cdr3_aa: CASSLFLAGDTGELFF
j_call: TRBJ2-2
clone_size: NA
d_call: TRBD2
v_call: TRBV5-1

cdr3_nt: TGTGCCAGCAGTGACACTAGCGGGGGTGGCACAGATACGCAGTATTTT
cdr3_aa: CASSDTSGGGTDTQYF
j_call: TRBJ2-3
clone_size: NA
d_call: TRBD2
v_call: TRBV6-4

cdr3_nt: TGTGCCACCAGCCCTTTTGACTTTATATCGAACACCGGGGAGCTGTTTTTT
cdr3_aa: CATSPFDFISNTGELFF
j_call: TRBJ2-2
clone_size: NA
d_call: NA
v_call: TRBV27

cdr3_nt: TGTGCCAGCAGCCAAGTGGTACCCACAGATACGCAGTATTTT
cdr3_aa: CASSQVVPTDTQYF
j_call: TRBJ2-3
clone_size: NA
d_call: NA
v_call: TRBV3-1

cdr3_nt: TGTGCCAGCAGCTTAGGTCCGACCTCATCTGGAAACACCATATATTTT
cdr3_aa: CASSLGPTSSGNTIYF
j_call: TRBJ1-3
clone_size: NA
d_call: NA
v_call: TRBV11-3

cdr3_nt: TGCAGTGCTAGAGATTGGGGACCCGACGATAGGTATGGCTACACCTTC
cdr3_aa: CSARDWGPDDRYGYTF
j_call: TRBJ1-2
clone_size: NA
d_call: NA
v_call: TRBV20-1

cdr3_nt: TGTGCCAGCAGTCCAGAGGACAGGGGGCGCGAGCAGTACTTC
cdr3_aa: CASSPEDRGREQYF
j_call: TRBJ2-7
clone_size: NA
d_call: TRBD1
v_call: TRBV12-3/TRBV12-4

cdr3_nt: TGTGCCAGCAGCCAGGAGGGTAACTATGGCTACACCTTC
cdr3_aa: CASSQEGNYGYTF
j_call: TRBJ1-2
clone_size: few
d_call: NA
v_call: TRBV27

cdr3_nt: TGTGCCAACCTCTTAAGGGCGACCGGGGAGCTGTTTTTT
cdr3_aa: CANLLRATGELFF
j_call: TRBJ2-2
clone_size: NA
d_call: NA
v_call: TRBV6-1

cdr3_nt: TGCGCCAGCAGCCAGACAGGACCGAGCACAGATACGCAGTATTTT
cdr3_aa: CASSQTGPSTDTQYF
j_call: TRBJ2-3
clone_size: NA
d_call: NA
v_call: TRBV5-1

cdr3_nt: TGTGCCAGCCCCGGCAGGGGGATGCAACAGTTCTTC
cdr3_aa: CASPGRGMQQFF
j_call: TRBJ2-1
clone_size: few
d_call: TRBD1
v_call: TRBV2

cdr3_nt: TGTGCCAGCACCGACAGGGGGGGGTCCTCCTACGAGCAGTACTTC
cdr3_aa: CASTDRGGSSYEQYF
j_call: TRBJ2-7
clone_size: NA
d_call: TRBD1
v_call: TRBV6-1

cdr3_nt: TGCGCCAGCAGCTTTAGTACAGGGAACACTGAAGCTTTCTTT
cdr3_aa: CASSFSTGNTEAFF
j_call: TRBJ1-1
clone_size: few
d_call: NA
v_call: TRBV5-1

cdr3_nt: TGTGCCAGCAGAGAGGGTTTCTCCTACGAGCAGTACTTC
cdr3_aa: CASREGFSYEQYF
j_call: TRBJ2-7
clone_size: many
d_call: NA
v_call: TRBV28

cdr3_nt: TGCGCCAGCAGCCAGGCAGGGGTTTCTGGAAACACCATATATTTT
cdr3_aa: CASSQAGVSGNTIYF
j_call: TRBJ1-3
clone_size: NA
d_call: NA
v_call: TRBV5-1

cdr3_nt: TGCGCCAGCAGCTCTCAAGGGTCTGGGGCCAACGTCCTGACTTTC
cdr3_aa: CASSSQGSGANVLTF
j_call: TRBJ2-6
clone_size: NA
d_call: NA
v_call: TRBV5-1

cdr3_nt: TGTGCCAGCAGAGGGGACAGCTACGAGCAGTACTTC
cdr3_aa: CASRGDSYEQYF
j_call: TRBJ2-7
clone_size: NA
d_call: TRBD1
v_call: TRBV2

cdr3_nt: TGTGCCAGCAGCTTAGCTAGTTTTCTGCCAGATACGCAGTATTTT
cdr3_aa: CASSLASFLPDTQYF
j_call: TRBJ2-3
clone_size: NA
d_call: NA
v_call: TRBV7-4

cdr3_nt: TGTGCCAGCAGGGGCGACGGACTAGAATTGGAGACCCAGTACTTC
cdr3_aa: CASRGDGLELETQYF
j_call: TRBJ2-5
clone_size: NA
d_call: TRBD2
v_call: TRBV7-2

cdr3_nt: TGCGCCAGCAGCCAAGAGTCAAATGAGCAGTTCTTC
cdr3_aa: CASSQESNEQFF
j_call: TRBJ2-1
clone_size: few
d_call: NA
v_call: TRBV4-1

cdr3_nt: TGTGCCAGCTCAGACAGAGTGTTTTCACCCCTCCACTTT
cdr3_aa: CASSDRVFSPLHF
j_call: TRBJ1-6
clone_size: few
d_call: NA
v_call: TRBV27

cdr3_nt: TGTGCCAGCAGACACATTGAGTGGCAGTTCTTC
cdr3_aa: CASRHIEWQFF
j_call: TRBJ2-1
clone_size: NA
d_call: NA
v_call: TRBV6-1

cdr3_nt: TGTGCCAGCAGTCCCCGGGACAGGGAGTACTATGGCTACACCTTC
cdr3_aa: CASSPRDREYYGYTF
j_call: TRBJ1-2
clone_size: NA
d_call: TRBD1
v_call: TRBV28

cdr3_nt: TGTGCCAGCAGTTATCGGGACAGGGGGCTGGTCGACATTCAGTACTTC
cdr3_aa: CASSYRDRGLVDIQYF
j_call: TRBJ2-4
clone_size: few
d_call: TRBD1
v_call: TRBV6-5

cdr3_nt: TGTGCCTGGAACGGGCTGGGAGACTATGGCTACACCTTC
cdr3_aa: CAWNGLGDYGYTF
j_call: TRBJ1-2
clone_size: NA
d_call: NA
v_call: TRBV30

cdr3_nt: TGTGCCAGCACCCTTTTGGGAGGCACCGGGGAGCTGTTTTTT
cdr3_aa: CASTLLGGTGELFF
j_call: TRBJ2-2
clone_size: NA
d_call: NA
v_call: TRBV6-1

cdr3_nt: TGCGCCAGCAGCACAACCGGGACCGCTTATGGCTACACCTTC
cdr3_aa: CASSTTGTAYGYTF
j_call: TRBJ1-2
clone_size: few
d_call: NA
v_call: TRBV4-1

cdr3_nt: TGTGCCAGCAGTGAAGCTCCGTCCGGGCTTGACGAGCAGTACTTC
cdr3_aa: CASSEAPSGLDEQYF
j_call: TRBJ2-7
clone_size: NA
d_call: NA
v_call: TRBV6-1

cdr3_nt: TGTGCCACCTGTGATCCCGGGACAGTGGCAGATACGCAGTATTTT
cdr3_aa: CATCDPGTVADTQYF
j_call: TRBJ2-3
clone_size: NA
d_call: TRBD1
v_call: TRBV24-1

cdr3_nt: TGCGCCAGCAGAGCCCGGGGAGATGAGCAGTTCTTC
cdr3_aa: CASRARGDEQFF
j_call: TRBJ2-1
clone_size: NA
d_call: NA
v_call: TRBV10-2

cdr3_nt: TGTGCCAGCAGCCCCGACGGTAGGGGATCCGGCTACACCTTC
cdr3_aa: CASSPDGRGSGYTF
j_call: TRBJ1-2
clone_size: NA
d_call: NA
v_call: TRBV3-1

cdr3_nt: TGTGCCAGCAGTTACTCCAGCTCCTACAATGAGCAGTTCTTC
cdr3_aa: CASSYSSSYNEQFF
j_call: TRBJ2-1
clone_size: NA
d_call: NA
v_call: TRBV6-2/TRBV6-3

cdr3_nt: TGTGCCAGCAGTTATCTTCGTTCAGCGAGTGGTGCCGGGGAGCTGTTTTTT
cdr3_aa: CASSYLRSASGAGELFF
j_call: TRBJ2-2
clone_size: few
d_call: NA
v_call: TRBV28

cdr3_nt: TGTGCCAGCAGTCGGACAGGGGGATGGTCACCCCTCCACTTT
cdr3_aa: CASSRTGGWSPLHF
j_call: TRBJ1-6
clone_size: few
d_call: TRBD1
v_call: TRBV6-1

cdr3_nt: TGCGCCAGCAACTACGGGAGGAACAATGAGCAGTTCTTC
cdr3_aa: CASNYGRNNEQFF
j_call: TRBJ2-1
clone_size: NA
d_call: TRBD2
v_call: TRBV5-1

cdr3_nt: TGTGCCAGCAAATCGGGAAGTAACTATAATTCACCCCTCCACTTT
cdr3_aa: CASKSGSNYNSPLHF
j_call: TRBJ1-6
clone_size: few
d_call: NA
v_call: TRBV6-1

cdr3_nt: TGTGCCAGCAGAGGGACGTACACAGATACGCAGTATTTT
cdr3_aa: CASRGTYTDTQYF
j_call: TRBJ2-3
clone_size: NA
d_call: NA
v_call: TRBV2

cdr3_nt: TGTGCCAGCAGCCCCGGACAGATCTATGGCTACACCTTC
cdr3_aa: CASSPGQIYGYTF
j_call: TRBJ1-2
clone_size: NA
d_call: NA
v_call: TRBV11-3